This TCR beta chain was sequenced for a study of CD8+ T cells in alopecia areata (dated by TCRdb to between 2017 and 2018). For the study in its entirety: The treated patients, all with moderate-to-severe alopecia areata, were enrolled in an open-label pilot trial of oral tofacitinib given at 5 to 10 mg twice daily. TCRbeta CDR3 regions were amplified by immunoSEQ multiplex PCR with 35 Vbeta forward and 13 Jbeta reverse primers. Biopsies were taken from tofacitinib-treated patients at baseline and again at 4 and 24 weeks into treatment, and several of those patients also had a later scalp biopsy. Clonality in the scalp was compared among normal scalp (n=4), patchy alopecia areata scalp (n=8), and alopecia totalis/universalis scalp (n=8). In humans, TCRbeta sequencing was performed on scalp tissue and on sorted CD4+ and CD8+ peripheral blood T cells from healthy controls and from patients with patchy or totalis/universalis alopecia areata. Tofacitinib was administered for 6 to 18 months, and 6 months of follow-up off drug were then conducted to assess delayed response and recurrence. The study used high-throughput TCRbeta sequencing to examine T cell clonal expansion in alopecia areata, in both the C3H/HeJ mouse model and human patients. The RNA source kit depended on sample type: the PAXgene miRNA kit for fixed scalp, the miRNeasy kit for PBMCs, and the RNeasy kit for mouse skin. Results and caveats for the whole study, not just this receptor: Unlike mouse skin, which is dominated by gammadelta T cells, normal human skin has resident alphabeta T cells that are also sequenced, and this complicates analysis of the scalp TCR repertoire. Compared with normal scalp, lesional scalp, particularly in alopecia totalis/universalis, had higher clonality and more expanded CD8+ clones, which suggests antigenic drive. Shared TCR sequences between patients were less evident than in mice, which may be partly attributable to HLA diversity in the patient population.

The sample's time point, from its label and the paper: baseline before oral tofacitinib. Peripheral blood and lesional scalp punch biopsies were obtained from patients with alopecia areata. PBMCs were isolated by density centrifugation and stained for CD3, CD4 and CD8, and CD4+ and CD8+ T cells were sorted on a FACSAria. The CDR3 runs 12 residues from the cysteine to the phenylalanine. Of the read, only the CDR3 DNA is kept; its 36 bases are in frame from base 1. CDR1 and CDR2 were assigned from the germline V gene as MGHRA and YSYEKL. Trimming removed 1 base from V and 7 bases from J, leaving 4 bases between the germline ends. This clone was detected only once. What this receptor recognizes is not known. Qualities for individual bases were not recorded, and no much larger clone is one base off. The library relied on the immunoSEQ multiplex PCR assay. To provide template for TCR sequencing, every sample had RNA extracted and reverse transcribed into cDNA. First-strand cDNA was synthesized with SuperScript III using a 2:1 mix of oligo-dT and random hexamers. A synthetic immune receptor repertoire was used to measure amplification bias, and any remaining bias was corrected computationally. Turning to the authors' computational methods: Raw reads were preprocessed to remove errors, and CDR3 was defined according to IMGT conventions as the region from the conserved cysteine to phenylalanine. Clonality was computed by normalizing Shannon entropy by log2 of the number of productive unique TCRs and subtracting the result from 1. Whether each scalp clone was CD4 or CD8 was inferred by checking scalp TCRbeta sequences against the CD4 and CD8 repertoires from sorted blood. In TCRdb, the immuneACCESS table is reduced to in-frame sequences with V and J assigned. These tables do not hold every clone; where another copy was compared, an unresolved V gene accounts for under half, and the others remain unexplained. V and J calls and clone size come straight from that table; D and trimming were deduced from the DNA. The sample contains fewer than 200,000 clones, over 50% of them found a single time. The ten largest account for roughly 14% of the sample.

The chain is encoded by TRBV4-1 joined to TRBJ2-2; the D gene identity is not certain. This specimen consisted of CD4+ T cells sorted from blood, obtained at week 0. This TCR came from a human donor with alopecia areata. The nucleotides read TGCGCCAGCAGCCAAGTTGTCGGGGAGCTGTTTTTT. Its protein reads: CASSQVVGELFF.